The rows below give T cell receptor beta chains drawn from one sample of a study of T-cell memory formation after mild COVID-19. TCRdb called the 5' RACE reads again in MiXCR, with one record for every CDR3 protein. Altogether 130,000 to 150,000 distinct CDR3 sequences are present, around 21% being singletons, with the ten largest covering approximately 2.4%. Sequencing was done on a sample of PBMCs or a T cell subset sorted from them (not recorded which). Receptors were obtained from an adult woman who had mild COVID-19 (a few samples of this study predate the infection). Cell type and time point are not known. The CDR3 runs from the conserved cysteine through the conserved F or W. A D gene is named only where the DNA matches it firmly. Some rows have no size entry. The others give once, few or many, or a class for an expanded clone.

NA	TRBV7-9	few	TRBJ2-1	TGTGCCAGCAGCAGTACAGGTCCTGAGCAGTTCTTC	CASSSTGPEQFF
NA	TRBV7-2	few	TRBJ2-7	TGTGCCAGCAGCTTAAAGGGCGAGCAGTACTTC	CASSLKGEQYF
TRBD1	TRBV7-2	few	TRBJ2-3	TGTGCCAGCAGCTTCTCTCAGGGGGCCCAGAAAAATACGCAGTATTTT	CASSFSQGAQKNTQYF
NA	TRBV29-1	NA	TRBJ2-7	TGCAGCGTTCGGGACACCCGCTCCTACGAGCAGTACTTC	CSVRDTRSYEQYF
NA	TRBV7-6	few	TRBJ2-1	TGTGCCAGCAGCTTAGCTCCGGGGGAGCAGTTCTTC	CASSLAPGEQFF
NA	TRBV6-2/TRBV6-3	NA	TRBJ2-7	TGTGCCAGCAGAGTCCCGACGGGTCCGCAGTACTTC	CASRVPTGPQYF
NA	TRBV5-1	NA	TRBJ1-1	TGCGCCAGCAGCTTGGAGGCTGGTAACACTGAAGCTTTCTTT	CASSLEAGNTEAFF
NA	TRBV5-5	few	TRBJ1-6	TGTGCCAGCAGCGTGAATGGCAGGGTGAAGGATTCACCCCTCCACTTT	CASSVNGRVKDSPLHF
NA	TRBV7-3	NA	TRBJ2-1	TGTGCCAGCAGCCCCATAAATCCAGGACACCTCTATTCCTTGACCTACAATGAGCAGTTCTTC	CASSPINPGHLYSLTYNEQFF
NA	TRBV5-1	NA	TRBJ1-2	TGCGCCAGCAGCCCCTGGGAGAGTTCGGGCGGCTACACCTTC	CASSPWESSGGYTF
TRBD1	TRBV25-1	few	TRBJ2-7	TGTGCCAGCAGTGACCACAGGGGGCGAGTCGAGCAGTACTTC	CASSDHRGRVEQYF
TRBD1	TRBV12-3/TRBV12-4	few	TRBJ1-2	TGTGCCAGCAGTGCGACAGGGGGCGGCTACACCTTC	CASSATGGGYTF
NA	TRBV27	many	TRBJ2-1	TGTGCCAGCAGTTTATTCATTCAGGATGAGCAGTTCTTC	CASSLFIQDEQFF
NA	TRBV5-1	few	TRBJ2-3	TGCGCCAGCAGCTTGGCCGGGGCAGGGGGCACAGATACGCAGTATTTT	CASSLAGAGGTDTQYF
NA	TRBV3-1	NA	TRBJ1-6	TGTGCCAGCAGCCGCGACAGTTATTCACCCCTCCACTTT	CASSRDSYSPLHF
TRBD2	TRBV29-1	NA	TRBJ2-7	TGCAGCGTAGGGACTAGCGGGTACTACGAGCAGTACTTC	CSVGTSGYYEQYF
TRBD1	TRBV7-9	NA	TRBJ2-7	TGTGCCAGCAGCGAACTAGGACAGGGCTCCTACGAGCAGTACTTC	CASSELGQGSYEQYF
NA	TRBV3-1	NA	TRBJ1-3	TGTGCCAGCAGCGAGTTCGTGAGCGGGGAAGGAAACACCATATATTTT	CASSEFVSGEGNTIYF
NA	TRBV24-1	NA	TRBJ2-7	TGTGCCACCAGTGAGGGGGGACTTTCCTACGAGCAGTACTTC	CATSEGGLSYEQYF
NA	TRBV6-6	NA	TRBJ1-6	TGTGCCAGCCGCTGGAGAGTGGCAGATTCACCCCTCCACTTT	CASRWRVADSPLHF
TRBD1	TRBV24-1	few	TRBJ2-3	TGTGCCACCAGTGAGTCCGGGACAGGGGGCCGGGATACGCAGTATTTT	CATSESGTGGRDTQYF
NA	TRBV30	NA	TRBJ2-3	TGTGCCTGGAGTCGCGCGGGCCGTTGGGATACGCAGTATTTT	CAWSRAGRWDTQYF
NA	TRBV20-1	NA	TRBJ1-1	TGCAGTGCTAGGCATGGGCTGTGGGGCACTGAAGCTTTCTTT	CSARHGLWGTEAFF
NA	TRBV28	NA	TRBJ2-2	TGTGCCAGCAGTCCCCCTCTTTTAACCGGGGAGCTGTTTTTT	CASSPPLLTGELFF
TRBD1	TRBV10-3	few	TRBJ1-1	TGTGCCACCCGGGGACAGGGAATGAACACTGAAGCTTTCTTT	CATRGQGMNTEAFF
TRBD1	TRBV6-4	few	TRBJ2-3	TGTGCCAGCAGCGAACAGGGGAAAGGTACAGATACGCAGTATTTT	CASSEQGKGTDTQYF
NA	TRBV5-1	NA	TRBJ1-2	TGCGCCAGCAGCTTGGAGTCCGGCTACACCTTC	CASSLESGYTF
TRBD1	TRBV7-8	NA	TRBJ1-2	TGTGCCAGCAGCTTAATGAGGGACAGGTCCTATGGCTACACCTTC	CASSLMRDRSYGYTF
TRBD2	TRBV18	NA	TRBJ2-7	TGTGCCAGCTCACCGAAGTTAGCGGGGACGCGGGACGAGCAGTACTTC	CASSPKLAGTRDEQYF
TRBD2	TRBV29-1	NA	TRBJ2-1	TGCAGTGTACAAGCGGGAGGGCTCGATGAGCAGTTCTTC	CSVQAGGLDEQFF
NA	TRBV5-6	NA	TRBJ1-5	TGTGCCAGCAGCTTGGCGGTGGGTGATCAGCCCCAGCATTTT	CASSLAVGDQPQHF
NA	TRBV19	NA	TRBJ2-2	TGTGCCAGTAACACTCAAAACACCGGGGAGCTGTTTTTT	CASNTQNTGELFF
NA	TRBV27	few	TRBJ2-2	TGTGCCAGTTCAGGGCTGAACACCGGGGAGCTGTTTTTT	CASSGLNTGELFF
NA	TRBV6-2/TRBV6-3	NA	TRBJ2-7	TGTGCCAGCAGTAAATATGGAGGGGTGGCCTACGAGCAGTACTTC	CASSKYGGVAYEQYF
NA	TRBV7-7	many	TRBJ2-3	TGTGCCAGCGGAATGGGGGGCAGGGGGATGGATACGCAGTATTTT	CASGMGGRGMDTQYF
NA	TRBV27	NA	TRBJ1-1	TGTGCCAGCAGTGCCCGGAGTGAGGGAAACACTGAAGCTTTCTTT	CASSARSEGNTEAFF
NA	TRBV2	NA	TRBJ2-2	TGTGCCAGCAACGGGGCTAGGAACACCGGGGAGCTGTTTTTT	CASNGARNTGELFF
NA	TRBV7-6	NA	TRBJ2-5	TGTGCCAGCAGCTTAGCGTTAGGGACACCTCGGACCCAGTACTTC	CASSLALGTPRTQYF
TRBD1	TRBV29-1	few	TRBJ1-1	TGCAGCGTTGATTCTCCCGGACAGGGGGCACTCAACACTGAAGCTTTCTTT	CSVDSPGQGALNTEAFF
NA	TRBV29-1	many	TRBJ1-2	TGCAGCGTTGAAGTGGACGTCGGGGGCTACACCTTC	CSVEVDVGGYTF
NA	TRBV12-3/TRBV12-4	many	TRBJ2-7	TGTGCCAGCAGTTTTCGCTTCTACGAGCGGTACTTC	CASSFRFYERYF
NA	TRBV19	NA	TRBJ1-1	TGTGCCACCGGTCAAGGGACGAAGAGGAACACTGAAGCTTTCTTT	CATGQGTKRNTEAFF
TRBD2	TRBV20-1	NA	TRBJ2-1	TGCAGTGCTAGGACTAGCGGGAGGGCCCTTGAGCAGTTCTTC	CSARTSGRALEQFF
TRBD2	TRBV6-5	few	TRBJ2-2	TGTGCCAGCAGTTGGACTAGCCGGGGGGCCGGGGAGCTGTTTTTT	CASSWTSRGAGELFF
TRBD2	TRBV20-1	many	TRBJ2-5	TGCAGTGCTTCGACTAGCGGGAGGGCCGGGAGAAAGACCCAGTACTTC	CSASTSGRAGRKTQYF
NA	TRBV29-1	few	TRBJ2-1	TGCAGCGTTGAAGTCAACAGGGCCAATGAGCAGTTCTTC	CSVEVNRANEQFF
NA	TRBV11-3	NA	TRBJ2-3	TGTGCCAGCAGCTTAATAACAGGGAACGCAGATACGCAGTATTTT	CASSLITGNADTQYF
NA	TRBV7-2	NA	TRBJ1-1	TGTGCCAGCAGACTGACAGGGAACACTGAAGCTTTCTTT	CASRLTGNTEAFF
NA	TRBV4-2	NA	TRBJ1-2	TGTGCCAGCAGCCAAGATAGGACTGCCGCCACCTTC	CASSQDRTAATF
NA	TRBV6-2/TRBV6-3	few	TRBJ2-1	TGTGCCAGCAGTTACTCACCCACAGGGAGTCTTCAAAATGAGCAGTTCTTC	CASSYSPTGSLQNEQFF
NA	TRBV18	NA	TRBJ2-7	TGTGCCAGCTCACTCCAGCGAGACGTGGCCAATCGGGAGCAGTACTTC	CASSLQRDVANREQYF
TRBD1	TRBV5-1	NA	TRBJ1-2	TGCGCCAGCAGCTTGGTAGGACAGGGCAGGGGCTACACCTTC	CASSLVGQGRGYTF
NA	TRBV6-2/TRBV6-3	NA	TRBJ2-7	TGTGCCAGCAGTCCAGGGAAGGGCCGGAGCTACGAGCAGTACTTC	CASSPGKGRSYEQYF
NA	TRBV2	NA	TRBJ2-5	TGTGCCAGCAGCTCGTCCCTGGCCCAAGAGACCCAGTACTTC	CASSSSLAQETQYF
NA	TRBV20-1	NA	TRBJ2-1	TGCAGTGCTACCGCCAGTAACAATGAGCAGTTCTTC	CSATASNNEQFF